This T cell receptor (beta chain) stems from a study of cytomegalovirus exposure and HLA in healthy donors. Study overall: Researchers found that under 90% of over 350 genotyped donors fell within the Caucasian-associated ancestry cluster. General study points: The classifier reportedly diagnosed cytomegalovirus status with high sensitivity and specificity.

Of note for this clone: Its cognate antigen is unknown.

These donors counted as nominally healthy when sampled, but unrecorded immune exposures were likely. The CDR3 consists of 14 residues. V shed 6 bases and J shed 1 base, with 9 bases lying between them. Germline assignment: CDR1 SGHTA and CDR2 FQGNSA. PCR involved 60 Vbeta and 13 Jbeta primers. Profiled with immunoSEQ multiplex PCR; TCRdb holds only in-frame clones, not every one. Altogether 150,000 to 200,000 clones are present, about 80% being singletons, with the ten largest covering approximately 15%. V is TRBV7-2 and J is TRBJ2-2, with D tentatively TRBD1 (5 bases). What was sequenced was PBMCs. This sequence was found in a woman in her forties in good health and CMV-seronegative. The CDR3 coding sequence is TGTGCCAGCAGTCAAAGGGGGAACACCGGGGAGCTGTTTTTT. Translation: CASSQRGNTGELFF.